This entry features one T cell receptor (beta chain) sequence. Its specificity is not known. This entry is derived from a study of cytomegalovirus exposure and HLA in healthy donors. General study results and limits: In a later analysis, common viral pathogens appeared linked to several of the most significant clusters. V- and J-gene trimming in TCR beta was tied to a missense DCLRE1C variant by an analysis performed later.

The germline V gene has CDR1 SGHDT and CDR2 YYEEEE. Trimming stripped 4 bases from V and 4 bases from J, with 14 bases between. The CDR3 sequence is 14 residues long. PCR used 60 Vbeta primers and 13 Jbeta primers. The repertoire was sequenced with immunoSEQ multiplex PCR; TCRdb's copy has only in-frame clones and lacks some. The table records about 120,000 clones, about 79% of them present only once. This receptor was identified in a man aged 30-40 years in good health and CMV-seropositive. The sequenced sample was PBMCs. The chain carries TRBV5-6 and TRBJ1-2; tentative D call: TRBD1 (5 bases). The CDR3 sequence: CASSLTGSLYGYTF. The CDR3 region has the DNA TGTGCCAGCAGCCTCACAGGTTCTCTCTATGGCTACACCTTC.